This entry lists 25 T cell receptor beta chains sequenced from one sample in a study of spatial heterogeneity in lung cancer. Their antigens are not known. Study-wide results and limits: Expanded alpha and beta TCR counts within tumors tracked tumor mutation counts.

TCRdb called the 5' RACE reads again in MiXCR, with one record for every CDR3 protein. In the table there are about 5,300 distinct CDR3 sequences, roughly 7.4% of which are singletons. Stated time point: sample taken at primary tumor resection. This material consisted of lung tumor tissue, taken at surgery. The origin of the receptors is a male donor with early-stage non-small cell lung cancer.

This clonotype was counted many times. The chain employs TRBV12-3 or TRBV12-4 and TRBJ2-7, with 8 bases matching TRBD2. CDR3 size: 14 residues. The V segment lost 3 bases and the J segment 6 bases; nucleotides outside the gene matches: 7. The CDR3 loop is CASSFGASGPEQYF. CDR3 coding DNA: TGTGCCAGCAGTTTTGGGGCTAGCGGGCCCGAGCAGTACTTC.

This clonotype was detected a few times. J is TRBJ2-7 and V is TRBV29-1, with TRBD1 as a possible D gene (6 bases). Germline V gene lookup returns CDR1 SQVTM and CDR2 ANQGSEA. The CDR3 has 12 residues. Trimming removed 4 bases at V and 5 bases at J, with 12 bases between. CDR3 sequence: CSVVQGTDEQYF. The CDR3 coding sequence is TGCAGCGTTGTTCAGGGGACGGACGAGCAGTACTTC.

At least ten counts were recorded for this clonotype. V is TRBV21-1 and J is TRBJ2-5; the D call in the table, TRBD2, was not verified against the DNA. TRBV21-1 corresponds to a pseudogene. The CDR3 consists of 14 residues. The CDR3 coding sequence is TGTGCCAGCAGCAAATGGAATAGCGCAGAGACCCAGTACTTC. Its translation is CASSKWNSAETQYF.

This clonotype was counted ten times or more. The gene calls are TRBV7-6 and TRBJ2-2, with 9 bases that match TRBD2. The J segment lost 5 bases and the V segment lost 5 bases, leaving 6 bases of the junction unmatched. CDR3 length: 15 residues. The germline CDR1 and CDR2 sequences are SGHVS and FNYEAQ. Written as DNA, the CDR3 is TGTGCCAGCAGCCTTAGCGGGAGTACGACCGGGGAGCTGTTTTTT. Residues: CASSLSGSTTGELFF.

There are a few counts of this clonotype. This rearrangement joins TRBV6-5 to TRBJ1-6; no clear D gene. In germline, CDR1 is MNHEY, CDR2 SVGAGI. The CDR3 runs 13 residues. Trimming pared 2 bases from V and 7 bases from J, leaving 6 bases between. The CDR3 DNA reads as TGTGCCAGCAGTTACGACCTCAATTCACCCCTCCACTTT. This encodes CASSYDLNSPLHF.

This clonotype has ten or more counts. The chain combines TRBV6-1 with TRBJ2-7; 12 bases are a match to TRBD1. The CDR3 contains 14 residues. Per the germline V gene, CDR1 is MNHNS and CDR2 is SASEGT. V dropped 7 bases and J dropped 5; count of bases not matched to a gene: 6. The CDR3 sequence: CASKRGQGADEQYF. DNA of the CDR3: TGTGCCAGCAAACGGGGACAGGGGGCCGACGAGCAGTACTTC.

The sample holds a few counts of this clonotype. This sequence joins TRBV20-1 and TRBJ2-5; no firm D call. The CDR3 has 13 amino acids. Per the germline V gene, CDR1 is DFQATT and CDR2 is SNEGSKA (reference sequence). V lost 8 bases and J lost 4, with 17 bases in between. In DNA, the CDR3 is TGCAGTATTCTCGACTTCGGTGGAGAGACCCAGTACTTC. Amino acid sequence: CSILDFGGETQYF.

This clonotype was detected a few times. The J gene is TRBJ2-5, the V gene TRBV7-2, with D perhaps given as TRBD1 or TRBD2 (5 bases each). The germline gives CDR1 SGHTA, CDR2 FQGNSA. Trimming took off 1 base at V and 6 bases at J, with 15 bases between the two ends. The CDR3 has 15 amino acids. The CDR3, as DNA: TGTGCCAGCAGCTTAGATCCGGGGCCAGGGAAGACCCAGTACTTC. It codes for CASSLDPGPGKTQYF.

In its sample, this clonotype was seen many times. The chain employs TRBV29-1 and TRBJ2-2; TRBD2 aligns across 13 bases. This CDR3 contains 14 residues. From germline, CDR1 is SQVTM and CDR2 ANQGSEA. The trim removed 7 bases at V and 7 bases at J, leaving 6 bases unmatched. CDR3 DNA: TGCAGCGCAGGACTAGCGGGAGACGTCGGGGAGCTGTTTTTT. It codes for CSAGLAGDVGELFF.

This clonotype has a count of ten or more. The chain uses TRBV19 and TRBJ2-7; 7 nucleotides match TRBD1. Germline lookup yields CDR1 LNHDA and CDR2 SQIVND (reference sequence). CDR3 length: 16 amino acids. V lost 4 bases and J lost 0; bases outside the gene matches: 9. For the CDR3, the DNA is TGTGCCAGTAGTAAATCCGGGACAGTGAGCTCCTACGAGCAGTACTTC. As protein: CASSKSGTVSSYEQYF.

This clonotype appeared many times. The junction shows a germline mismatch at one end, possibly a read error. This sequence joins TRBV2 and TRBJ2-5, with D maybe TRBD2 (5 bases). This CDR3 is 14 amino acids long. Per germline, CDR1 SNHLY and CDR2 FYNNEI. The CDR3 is CASSQLVGRESQYF. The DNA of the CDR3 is TGTGCCAGCAGTCAACTAGTGGGCAGAGAGTCCCAGTACTTC.

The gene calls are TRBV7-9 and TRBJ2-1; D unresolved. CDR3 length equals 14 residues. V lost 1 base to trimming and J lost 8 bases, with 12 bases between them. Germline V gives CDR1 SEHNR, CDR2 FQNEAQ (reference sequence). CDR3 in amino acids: CASSLVSSWDEQFF. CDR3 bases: TGTGCCAGCAGCTTAGTATCTAGTTGGGATGAGCAGTTCTTC.

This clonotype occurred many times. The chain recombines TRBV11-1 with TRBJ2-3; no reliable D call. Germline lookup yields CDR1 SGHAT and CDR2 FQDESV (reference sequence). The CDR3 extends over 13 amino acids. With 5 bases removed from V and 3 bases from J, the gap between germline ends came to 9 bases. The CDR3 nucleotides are TGTGCCAGCAGCGGAGTGTGGACAGATACGCAGTATTTT. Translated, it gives CASSGVWTDTQYF.

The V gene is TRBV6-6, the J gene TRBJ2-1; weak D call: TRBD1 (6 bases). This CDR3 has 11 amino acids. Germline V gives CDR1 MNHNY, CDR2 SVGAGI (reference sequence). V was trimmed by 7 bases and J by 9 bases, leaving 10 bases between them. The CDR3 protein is CASTSGVEQFF. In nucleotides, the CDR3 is TGTGCCAGCACCTCAGGGGTTGAGCAGTTCTTC.

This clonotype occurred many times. The CDR3 region has the DNA TGCAGTGCTGGCAGGGTCTACACTGAAGCTTTCTTT. The encoded protein is CSAGRVYTEAFF. The chain uses TRBV20-1 and TRBJ1-1, with D maybe TRBD1 (5 bases). The germline gives CDR1 DFQATT, CDR2 SNEGSKA (reference sequence). Trimming took off 5 bases at V and 3 bases at J, with 10 bases between the two ends. The CDR3 runs 12 residues.

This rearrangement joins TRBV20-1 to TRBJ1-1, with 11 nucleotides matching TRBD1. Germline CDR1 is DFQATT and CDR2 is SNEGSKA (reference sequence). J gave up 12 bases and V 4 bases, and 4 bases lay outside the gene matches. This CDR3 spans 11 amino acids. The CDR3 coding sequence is TGCAGTGCTAAAGGGGACAGGGGGACTTTCTTT. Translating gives CSAKGDRGTFF.

Written as DNA, the CDR3 is TGTGCCAGCAGTTACGGACACGATTCACCCCTCCACTTT. Residues: CASSYGHDSPLHF. The V call is TRBV6-2 or TRBV6-3, the J call TRBJ1-6; D might be TRBD1 (5 bases). The CDR3 has 13 amino acids. With 2 bases removed from V and 8 bases from J, the gap between germline ends came to 7 bases. Looked up from germline, CDR1 is MNHEY and CDR2 is SVGEGT.

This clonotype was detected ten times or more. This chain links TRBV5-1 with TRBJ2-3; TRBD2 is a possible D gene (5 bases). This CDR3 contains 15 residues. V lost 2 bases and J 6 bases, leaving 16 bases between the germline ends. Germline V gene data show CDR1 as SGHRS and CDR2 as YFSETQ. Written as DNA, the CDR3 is TGCGCCAGCAGCTTAAGCGGTCCGGGCCCCGATACGCAGTATTTT. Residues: CASSLSGPGPDTQYF.

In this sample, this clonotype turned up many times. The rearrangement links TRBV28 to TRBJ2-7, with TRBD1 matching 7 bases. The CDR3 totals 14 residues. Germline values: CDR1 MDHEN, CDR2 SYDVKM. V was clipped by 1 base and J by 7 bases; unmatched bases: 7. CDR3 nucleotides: TGTGCCAGCAGTTTATTAGGGGGCAGGGGAGAGCAGTACTTC. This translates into CASSLLGGRGEQYF.

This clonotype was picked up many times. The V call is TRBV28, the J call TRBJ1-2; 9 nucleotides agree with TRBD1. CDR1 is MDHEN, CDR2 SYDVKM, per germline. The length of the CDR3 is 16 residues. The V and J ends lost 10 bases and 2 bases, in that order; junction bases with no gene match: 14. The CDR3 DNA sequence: TGTGCCACCTTCGCACCCGGGACAGGGAAGAACTATGGCTACACCTTC. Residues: CATFAPGTGKNYGYTF.

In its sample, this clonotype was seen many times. The CDR3 here is CASSFKAGQVADTQYF. In DNA form, the CDR3 reads TGTGCCAGCAGCTTTAAAGCGGGGCAGGTCGCAGATACGCAGTATTTT. The chain links TRBV5-4 to TRBJ2-3; 7 bases map to TRBD2. This CDR3 is 16 amino acids long. Losses at the gene ends were 2 bases for V and 4 bases for J; bases not matched to a gene: 10. Germline V lookup: CDR1 SGHNT, CDR2 YYREEE (reference sequence).

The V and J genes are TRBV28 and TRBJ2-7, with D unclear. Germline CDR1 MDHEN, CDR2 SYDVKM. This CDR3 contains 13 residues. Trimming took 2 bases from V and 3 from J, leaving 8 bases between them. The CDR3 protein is CASSLGQDYEQYF. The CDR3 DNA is TGTGCCAGCAGTTTAGGCCAAGACTACGAGCAGTACTTC.

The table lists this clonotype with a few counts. The chain's CDR3 is CASSPNMNTEAFF. The CDR3, as DNA: TGTGCCAGCAGCCCCAATATGAACACTGAAGCTTTCTTT. The V and J genes are TRBV7-9 and TRBJ1-1; D is unclear. Germline V gives CDR1 SEHNR, CDR2 FQNEAQ (reference sequence). This CDR3 region has 13 residues. Trimming removed 5 bases at V and 0 bases at J, with 7 bases between.

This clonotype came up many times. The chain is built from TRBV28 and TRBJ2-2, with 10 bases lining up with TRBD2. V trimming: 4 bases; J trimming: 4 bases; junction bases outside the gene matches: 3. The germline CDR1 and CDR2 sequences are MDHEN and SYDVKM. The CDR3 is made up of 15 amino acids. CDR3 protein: CASSSGLAVTGELFF. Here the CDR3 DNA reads TGTGCCAGCAGTTCCGGACTAGCGGTCACCGGGGAGCTGTTTTTT. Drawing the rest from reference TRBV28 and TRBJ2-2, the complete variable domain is DVKVTQSSRYLVKRTGEKVFLECVQDMDHENMFWYRQDPGLGLRLIYFSYDVKMKEKGDIPEGYSVSREKKERFSLILESASTNQTSMYLCASSSGLAVTGELFFGEGSRLTVL.

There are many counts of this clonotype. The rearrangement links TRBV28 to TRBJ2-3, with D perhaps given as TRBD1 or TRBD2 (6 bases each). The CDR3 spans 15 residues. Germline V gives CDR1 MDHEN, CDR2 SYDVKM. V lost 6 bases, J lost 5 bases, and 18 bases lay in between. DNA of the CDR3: TGTGCCAGCAGCTTCGGGAGTCAGGGACAAGATACGCAGTATTTT. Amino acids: CASSFGSQGQDTQYF.